The 19 T cell receptor beta chains below come from one sample, sequenced in a study of cytomegalovirus exposure and HLA in healthy donors. Vbeta (60) and Jbeta (13) primers were used in the PCR. Sequencing was performed with immunoSEQ multiplex PCR; in TCRdb, only in-frame clones are kept and a portion is missing. The table has 160,000 or so clones, roughly 77% seen once. The specimen was PBMCs. These TCRs come from a man aged 25-45 years in good health and CMV-seropositive.

The chain carries TRBV11-2 and TRBJ2-1; 7 bases are a match to TRBD1. The V gene's germline CDR1 is SGHAT and CDR2 FQNNGV. Trimming took 4 bases from V and 8 from J; bases not matched to a gene: 2. The CDR3 contains 12 residues. CDR3 in DNA: TGTGCCAGCAGCTCCCAGGGGGATGAGCAGTTCTTC. Protein: CASSSQGDEQFF. Complete variable domain (other parts from reference TRBV11-2 and TRBJ2-1): EAGVAQSPRYKIIEKRQSVAFWCNPISGHATLYWYQQILGQGPKLLIQFQNNGVVDDSQLPKDRFSAERLKGVDSTLKIQPAKLEDSAVYLCASSSQGDEQFFGPGTRLTVL.

This clone has more than one count but fewer than ten. The chain employs TRBV18 and TRBJ2-7, with 8 bases matching TRBD1. This CDR3 region has 13 residues. In germline, CDR1 is KGHSH, CDR2 LQKENI. The ends lost 5 bases at V and 7 bases at J; junction bases unmatched: 7. The CDR3 DNA reads TGTGCCAGCTCATCAGGGGGCTTGGGGGAGCAGTACTTC. Amino acids: CASSSGGLGEQYF.

This chain joins TRBV4-1 and TRBJ1-6; TRBD1 might be the D (5 bases). Looked up from germline, CDR1 is MGHRA and CDR2 is YSYEKL. The V end lost 3 bases, the J end lost 9 bases, and 15 bases lay between the germline ends. The CDR3 is 15 residues long. In DNA form, the CDR3 reads TGCGCCAGCAGCCAGGGTATAGGGGCGAGTTCACCCCTCCACTTT. Amino acid sequence: CASSQGIGASSPLHF.

There are a few counts of this clone. The V gene is TRBV19, the J gene TRBJ1-3; weak D call: TRBD1 (5 bases). This CDR3 has 16 amino acids. The V and J ends lost 4 bases and 0 bases respectively, with 13 bases between them. Germline CDR1 reads LNHDA; CDR2 reads SQIVND (reference sequence). CDR3 sequence reads: CASSTQTASSGNTIYF. DNA of the CDR3: TGTGCCAGTAGTACGCAGACAGCAAGCTCTGGAAACACCATATATTTT.

The rearrangement joins TRBV6-1 to TRBJ2-7, with D possibly matching TRBD1 (5 bases). V lost 6 bases and J lost 3, with 12 bases in between. CDR3 length: 13 amino acids. Looked up from germline, CDR1 is MNHNS and CDR2 is SASEGT. The CDR3 spells CASRGTGYYEQYF. CDR3 DNA sequence: TGTGCCAGCAGGGGAACAGGATACTACGAGCAGTACTTC.

This clone was detected a few times. The V and J genes are TRBV4-3 and TRBJ2-6; 9 bases are shared with TRBD1. Per germline, CDR1 LGHNA and CDR2 YSLEER. The CDR3 has 16 residues. Trimming at V came to 10 bases and at J to 1 base, leaving 8 bases not matched to a gene. For the CDR3, the DNA is TGCGCCACCGGACAGGGGTCTGAGTCTGGGGCCAACGTCCTGACTTTC. Its translation: CATGQGSESGANVLTF.

The genes are TRBV7-7 and TRBJ2-5, with 10 nucleotides matching TRBD1. There are 16 residues in the CDR3. Germline trimming cut 4 bases from V and 4 bases from J; bases unmatched to any gene: 9. The germline V gene encodes CDR1 SSHAT and CDR2 FNYEAQ (reference sequence). In DNA, the CDR3 is TGTGCCAGCAGCTCAACAAGGACAGGGGGAGGAGAGACCCAGTACTTC. It yields the protein CASSSTRTGGGETQYF.

The V call is TRBV28, the J call TRBJ1-4, with 9 bases identical to TRBD1. CDR1 is MDHEN, CDR2 SYDVKM, per germline. With 5 bases clipped from V and 7 bases from J, the junction kept 8 bases outside the gene matches. CDR3 length: 15 amino acids. The CDR3 loop reads CASSRGQGFREKLFF. CDR3 DNA: TGTGCCAGCAGTCGTGGACAGGGGTTTCGTGAAAAACTGTTTTTT.

The chain employs TRBV30 and TRBJ1-4; 9 bases match TRBD1. The CDR3 length is 15 residues. The junction had 4 bases not matched to a gene; V was cut back by 0 bases and J by 5 bases. In germline, CDR1 is GTSNPN, CDR2 SVGIG (reference sequence). The CDR3 DNA reads TGTGCCTGGAGTGTACGGGACAGGGAGAATGAAAAACTGTTTTTT. This codes for CAWSVRDRENEKLFF.

The genes are TRBV5-1 and TRBJ2-5; 10 positions match TRBD2. Germline V gene data show CDR1 as SGHRS and CDR2 as YFSETQ. Trimming at V came to 2 bases and at J to 1 base, leaving 11 bases not matched to a gene. CDR3 size: 18 residues. The CDR3 DNA reads TGCGCCAGCAGCTTAGCCCCGGGGGTAGCGGGGGGCCAAGAGACCCAGTACTTC. Amino acids: CASSLAPGVAGGQETQYF.

The CDR3 loop reads CASSETPVAEQYF. CDR3 sequence (DNA): TGTGCCAGCAGTGAAACTCCCGTTGCGGAGCAGTACTTC. The J gene is TRBJ2-7, the V gene TRBV6-1; D gene unclear. There are 13 residues in the CDR3. Trimming pared 2 bases from V and 7 bases from J, leaving 12 bases between. Germline-derived CDR1 and CDR2 are MNHNS and SASEGT.

The genes are TRBV6-1 and TRBJ1-2, with TRBD1 matching 9 bases. Germline lookup yields CDR1 MNHNS and CDR2 SASEGT. This CDR3 has 15 amino acids. The V and J ends lost 8 bases and 8 bases, in that order; junction bases with no gene match: 15. DNA of the CDR3: TGTGCCAGCTCCCGCCCGACCGGGACAGGGAACGGCTACACCTTC. Protein sequence: CASSRPTGTGNGYTF.

The J gene is TRBJ2-2, the V gene TRBV15; 7 bases agree with TRBD1. CDR3 length: 16 residues. Unmatched junction bases numbered 8, after V lost 5 bases and J lost 2 bases. The germline V gene encodes CDR1 LNHNV and CDR2 YYDKDF (reference sequence). The CDR3 nucleotides read TGTGCCACCAGCCGAGGGACAGACATCAACACCGGGGAGCTGTTTTTT. It translates to CATSRGTDINTGELFF.

This chain joins TRBV4-1 and TRBJ2-1; TRBD2 matches at 11 bases. Germline CDR1 MGHRA, CDR2 YSYEKL. CDR3 length: 21 amino acids. After removal of 2 bases from V and 0 bases from J, the junction contained 15 bases not matched to a gene. The CDR3 region is CASSQPSFLLAGGPSYNEQFF. The CDR3 DNA reads TGCGCCAGCAGCCAACCATCCTTTCTTCTAGCGGGGGGACCCTCCTACAATGAGCAGTTCTTC.

V and J are TRBV30 and TRBJ2-5; tentatively, D is TRBD1 (6 bases). The tail of the sequence fits TRBJ2-7 better, so the J call may be wrong. CDR1 is GTSNPN, CDR2 SVGIG, per germline (reference sequence). The CDR3 is made up of 17 amino acids. CDR3 bases: TGTGCCTGGAGTCCCGGGACACTGACAGATTATCCCTACGAGCAGTACTTC. Translating gives CAWSPGTLTDYPYEQYF.

The chain is built from TRBV19 and TRBJ2-7; D is possibly TRBD2 (5 bases). The ends were cut back, 5 bases at V and 0 bases at J, with 11 bases in the middle. This CDR3 is 14 amino acids long. Germline CDR1 reads LNHDA; CDR2 reads SQIVND (reference sequence). CDR3 protein: CASSLGRGSYEQYF. CDR3 nucleotides: TGTGCCAGTAGTCTAGGACGGGGCTCCTACGAGCAGTACTTC.

This chain uses TRBV15 with TRBJ2-1, with D possibly matching TRBD2 (5 bases). Trimming took off 5 bases at V and 2 bases at J, with 16 bases between the two ends. Per the germline V gene, CDR1 is LNHNV and CDR2 is YYDKDF (reference sequence). CDR3 length: 16 residues. CDR3 bases: TGTGCCACCAGCTCTTTGATAGCGAATACCTACAATGAGCAGTTCTTC. This gives the protein CATSSLIANTYNEQFF.

V is TRBV27 and J is TRBJ2-2, with D uncertain. CDR1 is MNHEY and CDR2 is SMNVEV in the germline V gene (reference sequence). This CDR3 contains 14 residues. The V end lost 5 bases, the J end lost 0 bases, and 7 bases lay between the germline ends. The CDR3 DNA reads TGTGCCAGCAGTAAGACAACGAACACCGGGGAGCTGTTTTTT. Its protein is CASSKTTNTGELFF.

In its sample, this clone was seen a few times. The chain recombines TRBV29-1 with TRBJ1-2, with D possibly TRBD1 on 5 matching bases. Trimming took off 2 bases at V and 9 bases at J, with 13 bases between the two ends. CDR3 size: 12 residues. Germline CDR1 reads SQVTM; CDR2 reads ANQGSEA. The CDR3 DNA reads as TGCAGCGTTGAACGCCAGGGCCTAAGCTACACCTTC. Translating gives CSVERQGLSYTF.